Sequencing of this TCR beta chain was carried out in a study of blood T cell repertoires in COVID-19. Sequencing was performed with immunoSEQ multiplex PCR; in TCRdb, only in-frame clones are kept and a portion is missing. The data contain around 200,000 clones, about 85% of them singletons. This CDR3 is 17 amino acids long. The material sequenced was peripheral blood. V is TRBV21-1 and J is TRBJ2-2; no DNA check was done on the table's D call, TRBD2. TRBV21-1 is a known pseudogene. This clonotype was sampled from a woman at least 80 years old with active or convalescent COVID-19. CDR3 sequence (DNA): TGTGCCGAATTCAGGCTAGCGGGGGAGTCGAACACCGGGGAGCTGTTTTTT. Its translation is CAEFRLAGESNTGELFF.